This TCR beta chain was captured by sequencing in a study of radiotherapy plus CTLA-4 blockade in lung cancer. Study-level background: Patients showed objective responses in 18% of cases, and disease control was achieved by under 35%.

The protocol was immunoSEQ multiplex PCR, while the TCRdb copy is restricted to in-frame clones and leaves out a portion. The sample holds tens of thousands of clones; around 81% are singletons and the top ten take 4%. V shed 3 bases and J shed 3 bases, with 15 bases lying between them. The CDR3 has 15 amino acids. Germline V lookup: CDR1 MNHNS, CDR2 SASEGT. Broader study findings: After radiotherapy and ipilimumab, tumor-derived clones expanded in peripheral blood. Reported findings show early blood T cell clone dynamics, with interferon-beta, best predicted response.

In the case of this clone: What it binds is unknown.

The input for sequencing was peripheral blood, taken from a patient treated with radiotherapy plus ipilimumab. This clonotype originated in a human donor with non-small cell lung cancer who had a partial response to radiotherapy plus ipilimumab. Some clones in this sample may be carry-over from other donors' samples. The genes are TRBV6-1 and TRBJ2-7; D might be TRBD2 (6 bases). The CDR3 sequence: CASSDSGRNLYEQYF. The CDR3 DNA reads TGTGCCAGCAGTGATAGCGGCCGAAACCTCTACGAGCAGTACTTC.